These 26 T cell receptor beta chains were all obtained from the same sample, sequenced in a study of blood T cells in healthy people across ages. Next came a second PCR, run for about 6 to 11 cycles, which used a sample-barcoded 5' primer along with a J-beta primer mix. MiXCR, run by TCRdb on the 5' RACE reads, gives a single entry per CDR3 protein. The data show around 790,000 distinct CDR3 sequences, roughly 44% seen once. The specimen sequenced was blood. Receptors originate from a man in his 60s in good health.

This clonotype showed up just a few times. The V call is TRBV6-5, the J call TRBJ2-5; D uncertain. V lost 5 bases, J lost 1 base, and 14 bases lay in between. This CDR3 is built from 15 residues. Germline-derived CDR1 and CDR2 are MNHEY and SVGAGI. The CDR3 protein is CASSTDPPPQETQYF. CDR3 sequence (DNA): TGTGCCAGCAGTACCGACCCGCCACCCCAAGAGACCCAGTACTTC.

The chain combines TRBV6-2 or TRBV6-3 with TRBJ2-7, with 9 positions matching TRBD1. This CDR3 is 17 amino acids long. Looked up from germline, CDR1 is MNHEY and CDR2 is SVGEGT. The V and J ends lost 2 bases and 3 bases, in that order; junction bases with no gene match: 11. The chain's CDR3 is CASSYGTGSITSYEQYF. The CDR3, as DNA: TGTGCCAGCAGTTACGGGACAGGGTCTATTACCAGCTACGAGCAGTACTTC.

Turning to this clonotype: A much bigger clone sits one base away, suggesting this may be a read error. The J gene is TRBJ2-6, the V gene TRBV7-9; D uncertain. Trimming pared 7 bases from V and 0 bases from J, leaving 1 base between. There are 12 residues in the CDR3. Germline V lookup: CDR1 SEHNR, CDR2 FQNEAQ (reference sequence). This CDR3 reads CASNSGANVLTF. DNA of the CDR3: TGTGCCAGCAACTCTGGGGCCAACGTCCTGACTTTC.

In this sample, this clonotype turned up a few times. The chain uses TRBV3-1 and TRBJ1-6, with D hard to call. Trimming removed 1 base at V and 7 bases at J, with 5 bases between. Germline values: CDR1 LGHDT, CDR2 YNNKEL (reference sequence). The CDR3 contains 13 residues. The CDR3 DNA follows: TGTGCCAGCAGCCAAGGGGTAAATTCACCCCTCCACTTT. Its protein is CASSQGVNSPLHF.

This chain links TRBV20-1 with TRBJ1-5, with a possible D match to TRBD1 (5 bases). CDR1 is DFQATT and CDR2 is SNEGSKA in the germline V gene (reference sequence). V shed 1 base and J shed 7 bases, with 20 bases lying between them. The CDR3 runs 16 residues. As DNA, the CDR3 is TGCAGTGCTAGAGGCCCAGGCAGGGTTGGGCGGCAGCCCCAGCATTTT. It yields the protein CSARGPGRVGRQPQHF.

This chain connects TRBV3-1 to TRBJ2-1, with D possibly TRBD2 on 7 matching bases. This CDR3 comprises 15 residues. Deletions cut 4 bases from V and 7 bases from J, with 17 bases between. Looked up from germline, CDR1 is LGHDT and CDR2 is YNNKEL (reference sequence). In DNA, the CDR3 is TGTGCCAGCAGCCCCCACGGACTAGGGGGGAATGAGCAGTTCTTC. Translating it yields CASSPHGLGGNEQFF.

This clonotype appeared a few times. The chain is built from TRBV29-1 and TRBJ1-2, with D perhaps matching TRBD1 (6 bases). The CDR3 is 14 amino acids. Per the germline V gene, CDR1 is SQVTM and CDR2 is ANQGSEA. Trimming cost V 4 bases and J 0 bases, with 12 bases left between them. In nucleotides, the CDR3 is TGCAGCGTTGCTTCCAGGGGAACTAACTATGGCTACACCTTC. Amino acids: CSVASRGTNYGYTF.

The gene calls are TRBV5-1 and TRBJ2-5, with 10 bases that match TRBD2. Germline V gene data show CDR1 as SGHRS and CDR2 as YFSETQ. The CDR3 runs 15 residues. J was trimmed by 3 bases and V by 1 base; bases with no gene match: 3. The CDR3 protein is CASSLLLAGEETQYF. CDR3 DNA: TGCGCCAGCAGCTTGCTCCTAGCGGGGGAAGAGACCCAGTACTTC.

This clonotype was found a few times. The chain has TRBV6-5 and TRBJ2-5, with D possibly matching TRBD2 (6 bases). CDR3 length: 12 amino acids. Germline V CDR1 and CDR2: MNHEY, SVGAGI. Trimming shortened V by 5 bases and J by 5 bases, and 9 bases separated the two germline ends. CDR3 nucleotides: TGTGCCAGCAGTCGGGGGTGGGAGACCCAGTACTTC. Residues: CASSRGWETQYF.

A note on this clonotype: At one end, the junction sequence differs from germline, possibly due to a read error. The chain carries TRBV7-9 and TRBJ1-2; no reliable D call. This CDR3 region has 12 residues. Germline V lookup: CDR1 SEHNR, CDR2 FQNEAQ (reference sequence). The CDR3 protein is CASSLPGYGYNF. Here the CDR3 DNA reads TGTGCCAGCAGCTTACCAGGCTATGGCTACAACTTC.

The chain links TRBV27 to TRBJ2-3; no reliable D call. The CDR3 contains 14 residues. Between the trimmed V and J ends, which lost 2 bases and 6 bases, there was a span of 12 bases. Germline V lookup: CDR1 MNHEY, CDR2 SMNVEV (reference sequence). DNA of the CDR3: TGTGCCAGCAGTTTAGCGGCTACAGACGATACGCAGTATTTT. Encoded protein: CASSLAATDDTQYF.

This clonotype was detected only a few times. The chain carries TRBV6-1 and TRBJ2-3; D might be TRBD1 (5 bases). V dropped 6 bases and J dropped 0 bases, with 19 bases sitting between them. Germline CDR1 is MNHNS and CDR2 is SASEGT. CDR3 size: 17 residues. This chain's CDR3 is CASSPRQTQSSTDTQYF. In DNA, the CDR3 is TGTGCCAGCAGCCCTAGACAGACTCAATCAAGCACAGATACGCAGTATTTT.

This clonotype has a handful of counts. The chain couples TRBV20-1 to TRBJ2-7, with D tentatively TRBD1 or TRBD2 (6 bases each). Germline CDR1 and CDR2: DFQATT and SNEGSKA (reference sequence). CDR3 length equals 14 residues. The DNA for the CDR3 is TGCAGGATCACCCAACCGGGGGCCCCCTACGAGCAGTACTTC. Translating it yields CRITQPGAPYEQYF.

The table lists this clonotype with a few counts. The CDR3: CASSPRGGSNEKLFF. As DNA, the CDR3 is TGTGCCAGCAGCCCAAGGGGGGGAAGTAATGAAAAACTGTTTTTT. V gene TRBV7-8 combines with J gene TRBJ1-4; possibly TRBD1 for D (6 bases). Germline V lookup: CDR1 SGHVS, CDR2 FQNEAQ. The V and J ends lost 5 bases and 4 bases respectively, with 14 bases between them. The CDR3 has 15 residues.

A few counts support this clonotype. The chain joins TRBV27 to TRBJ1-2, with 8 bases identical to TRBD1. Per germline, CDR1 MNHEY and CDR2 SMNVEV (reference sequence). The trim removed 4 bases at V and 7 bases at J, leaving 14 bases unmatched. The CDR3 totals 16 residues. CDR3 DNA sequence: TGTGCCAGCAGTTATTCCAGCGGCAGGGGGCTCGGTGGCTACACCTTC. This translates into CASSYSSGRGLGGYTF.

This chain joins TRBV12-3 or TRBV12-4 and TRBJ1-2; D not certain. The germline V and J ends were trimmed by 2 bases and 0 bases, with 10 bases remaining between them. The CDR3 is made up of 15 amino acids. CDR3 protein: CASSLTGLTNYGYTF. In DNA, the CDR3 is TGTGCCAGCAGTTTAACGGGCCTGACTAACTATGGCTACACCTTC.

The CDR3 coding sequence is TGTGCCAGCAGGTCAGGGTTCCGTAATCAGCCCCAGCATTTT. This sequence encodes CASRSGFRNQPQHF. The genes are TRBV6-2 or TRBV6-3 and TRBJ1-5; possibly TRBD1 for D (5 bases). The CDR3 has 14 amino acids. The V gene's germline CDR1 is MNHEY and CDR2 SVGEGT. With 6 bases removed from V and 4 bases from J, the gap between germline ends came to 13 bases.

This clonotype was detected a few times. This chain connects TRBV20-1 to TRBJ2-5; TRBD2 agrees at 12 bases. The CDR3 extends over 13 amino acids. Germline values: CDR1 DFQATT, CDR2 SNEGSKA (reference sequence). The CDR3 is CGRTSGDRETQYF. DNA of the CDR3: TGCGGACGGACTAGCGGGGACCGCGAGACCCAGTACTTC.

This chain connects TRBV7-8 to TRBJ2-7; 12 bases match TRBD1. Per germline, CDR1 SGHVS and CDR2 FQNEAQ. V dropped 3 bases and J dropped 1; count of bases not matched to a gene: 10. The CDR3 has 18 residues. In DNA form, the CDR3 reads TGTGCCAGCAGCTTCGGCCGGGACAGGGGGCCAGAGTCCTACGAGCAGTACTTC. Translation: CASSFGRDRGPESYEQYF.

The chain combines TRBV10-3 with TRBJ2-5, with 7 bases identical to TRBD1. Germline CDR1 reads ENHRY; CDR2 reads SYGVKD. V dropped 2 bases and J dropped 4; count of bases not matched to a gene: 4. The CDR3 runs 14 residues. The CDR3 sequence: CAISEQGGRETQYF. CDR3 bases: TGTGCCATCAGTGAGCAAGGGGGCCGAGAGACCCAGTACTTC.

This sequence joins TRBV11-3 and TRBJ2-5; D tentatively reads TRBD1 or TRBD2 (5 bases each). CDR1 and CDR2 from the germline V gene are SGHNT and YENEEA. The CDR3 runs to 16 residues. V was clipped by 5 bases and J by 11 bases, with 27 bases between them. The CDR3, as DNA: TGTGCCAGCAGCCAAAAAGGGGACCGTTCCTACAATGAGCAGTACTTC. As protein: CASSQKGDRSYNEQYF.

V and J are TRBV6-2 or TRBV6-3 and TRBJ1-1; perhaps TRBD1 as D (5 bases). V lost 6 bases to trimming and J lost 0 bases, with 14 bases between them. CDR3 length: 15 amino acids. CDR1 and CDR2 from the germline V gene are MNHEY and SVGEGT. The CDR3 DNA follows: TGTGCCAGCAGCCCCCAAGGGGTGGTGAACACTGAAGCTTTCTTT. Translated, it gives CASSPQGVVNTEAFF.

This clonotype was detected a few times. The rearrangement links TRBV4-3 to TRBJ2-1; 9 nucleotides agree with TRBD1. This CDR3 has 16 amino acids. V shed 2 bases and J 2 bases; nucleotides not matched to a gene: 4. Germline V gives CDR1 LGHNA, CDR2 YSLEER. The CDR3 DNA is TGCGCCAGCAGCCAACTGGGGACAGGGACCTACAATGAGCAGTTCTTC. As protein: CASSQLGTGTYNEQFF.

The genes are TRBV7-9 and TRBJ2-5, with TRBD1 matching 9 bases. Germline CDR1 SEHNR, CDR2 FQNEAQ (reference sequence). The J segment lost 4 bases and the V segment lost 3 bases, leaving 6 bases of the junction unmatched. This CDR3 has 15 amino acids. The CDR3: CASSFDRGYGETQYF. The CDR3 DNA is TGTGCCAGCAGCTTTGACAGGGGGTACGGAGAGACCCAGTACTTC. Supplemented by reference TRBV7-9 and TRBJ2-5, the full variable domain reads DTGVSQNPRHKITKRGQNVTFRCDPISEHNRLYWYRQTLGQGPEFLTYFQNEAQLEKSRLLSDRFSAERPKGSFSTLEIQRTEQGDSAMYLCASSFDRGYGETQYFGPGTRLLVL.

This clonotype was picked up a small number of times. V gene TRBV7-9 combines with J gene TRBJ2-5, with TRBD2 matching over 13 bases. The CDR3 runs to 17 residues. V shed 0 bases and J 5 bases; nucleotides not matched to a gene: 6. Looked up from germline, CDR1 is SEHNR and CDR2 is FQNEAQ (reference sequence). CDR3: CASSLAPPGLAGETQYF. CDR3 DNA sequence: TGTGCCAGCAGCTTAGCGCCTCCGGGACTAGCGGGGGAGACCCAGTACTTC.

This clonotype has only a few counts. The chain employs TRBV4-1 and TRBJ2-1; D might be TRBD2 (6 bases). With 3 bases removed from V and 9 bases from J, the gap between germline ends came to 18 bases. The CDR3 extends over 15 amino acids. The V gene's germline CDR1 is MGHRA and CDR2 YSYEKL. The CDR3 region is CASSQPLAREPEQFF. The CDR3 coding sequence is TGCGCCAGCAGCCAGCCACTAGCCCGAGAGCCTGAGCAGTTCTTC.